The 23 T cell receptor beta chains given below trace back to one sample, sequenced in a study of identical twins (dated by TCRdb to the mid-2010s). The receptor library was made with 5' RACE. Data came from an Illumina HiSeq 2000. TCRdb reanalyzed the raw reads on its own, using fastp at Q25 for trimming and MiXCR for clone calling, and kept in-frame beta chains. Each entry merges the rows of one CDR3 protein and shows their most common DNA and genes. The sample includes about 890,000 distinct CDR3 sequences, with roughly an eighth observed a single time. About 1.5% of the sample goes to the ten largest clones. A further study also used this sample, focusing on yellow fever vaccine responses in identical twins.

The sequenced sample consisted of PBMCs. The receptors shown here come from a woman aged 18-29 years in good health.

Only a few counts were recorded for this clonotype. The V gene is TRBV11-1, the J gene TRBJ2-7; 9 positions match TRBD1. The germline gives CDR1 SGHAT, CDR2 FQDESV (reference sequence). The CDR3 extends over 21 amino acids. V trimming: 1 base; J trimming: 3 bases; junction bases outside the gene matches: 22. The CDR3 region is CASSLVGQGHLLSSFYYEQYF. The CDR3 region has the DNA TGTGCCAGCAGCTTAGTGGGACAGGGTCATCTTCTTTCTAGTTTTTACTACGAGCAGTACTTC.

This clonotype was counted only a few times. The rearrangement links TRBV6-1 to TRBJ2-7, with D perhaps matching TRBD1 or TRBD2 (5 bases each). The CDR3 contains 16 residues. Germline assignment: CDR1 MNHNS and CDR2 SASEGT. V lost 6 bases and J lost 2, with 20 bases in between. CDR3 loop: CASSRTLSGRAYEQYF. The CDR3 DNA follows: TGTGCCAGCAGCCGTACTCTCTCGGGACGGGCCTACGAGCAGTACTTC.

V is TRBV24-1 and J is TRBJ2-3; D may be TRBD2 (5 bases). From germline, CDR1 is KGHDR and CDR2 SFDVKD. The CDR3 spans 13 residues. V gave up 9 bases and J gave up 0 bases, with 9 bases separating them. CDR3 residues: CATGETSTDTQYF. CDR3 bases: TGTGCCACCGGGGAGACTAGCACAGATACGCAGTATTTT.

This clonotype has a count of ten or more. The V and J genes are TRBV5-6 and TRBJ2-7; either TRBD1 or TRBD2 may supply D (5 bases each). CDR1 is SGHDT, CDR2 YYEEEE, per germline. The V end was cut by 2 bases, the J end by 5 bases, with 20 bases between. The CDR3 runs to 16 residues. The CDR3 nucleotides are TGTGCCAGCAGCTTTGGGGCTACTAGAATCGACCACGAGCAGTACTTC. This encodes CASSFGATRIDHEQYF.

CDR3 DNA: TGCAGTGCTAGAGACTCCCAAAGGACTAGCGGGGGACCCAGCTCCTACAATGAGCAGTTCTTC. Its protein product is CSARDSQRTSGGPSSYNEQFF. The chain joins TRBV20-1 to TRBJ2-1, with 13 bases identical to TRBD2. With 0 bases clipped from V and 0 bases from J, the junction kept 14 bases outside the gene matches. Germline V gene data show CDR1 as DFQATT and CDR2 as SNEGSKA (reference sequence). The CDR3 runs to 21 residues.

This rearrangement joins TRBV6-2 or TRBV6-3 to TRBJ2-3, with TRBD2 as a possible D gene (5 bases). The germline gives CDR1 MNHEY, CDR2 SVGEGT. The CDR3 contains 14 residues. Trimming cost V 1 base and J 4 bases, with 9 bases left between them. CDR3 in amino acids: CASSYLVGADTQYF. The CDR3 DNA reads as TGTGCCAGCAGTTACTTGGTGGGAGCAGATACGCAGTATTTT.

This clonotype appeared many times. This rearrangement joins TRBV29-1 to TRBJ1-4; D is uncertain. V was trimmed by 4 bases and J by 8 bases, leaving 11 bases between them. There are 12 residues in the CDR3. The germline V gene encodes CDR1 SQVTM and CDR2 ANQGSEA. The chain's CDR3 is CSVGDGGEKLFF. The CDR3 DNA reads TGCAGCGTTGGAGACGGAGGGGAAAAACTGTTTTTT.

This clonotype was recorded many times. The CDR3 region has the DNA TGTGCCAGCAGCCCCGGGACAGGGGGGAGAGAGACCCAGTACTTC. Encoded protein: CASSPGTGGRETQYF. This chain connects TRBV12-3 or TRBV12-4 to TRBJ2-5; 11 bases line up with TRBD1. The CDR3 runs to 15 residues. J was trimmed by 4 bases and V by 6 bases; bases with no gene match: 7.

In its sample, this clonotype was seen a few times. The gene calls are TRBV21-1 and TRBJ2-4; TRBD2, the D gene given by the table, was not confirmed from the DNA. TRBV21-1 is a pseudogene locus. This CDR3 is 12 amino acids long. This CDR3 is CASIGGPNIQYF. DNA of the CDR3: TGTGCCAGCATCGGGGGGCCAAACATTCAGTACTTC.

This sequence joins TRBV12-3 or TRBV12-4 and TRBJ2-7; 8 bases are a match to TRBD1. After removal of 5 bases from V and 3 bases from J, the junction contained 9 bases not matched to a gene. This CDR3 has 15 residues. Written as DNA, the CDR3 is TGTGCCAGCAGTCGCGGACAGGGTTCGTTCTACGAGCAGTACTTC. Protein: CASSRGQGSFYEQYF.

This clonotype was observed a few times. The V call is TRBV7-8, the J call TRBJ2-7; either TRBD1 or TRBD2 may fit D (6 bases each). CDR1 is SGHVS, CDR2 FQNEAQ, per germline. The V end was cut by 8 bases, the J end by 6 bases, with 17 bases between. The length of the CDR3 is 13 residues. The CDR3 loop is CASAPSPGAEQYV. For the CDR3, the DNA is TGTGCCAGCGCTCCATCCCCGGGGGCCGAGCAGTACGTC.

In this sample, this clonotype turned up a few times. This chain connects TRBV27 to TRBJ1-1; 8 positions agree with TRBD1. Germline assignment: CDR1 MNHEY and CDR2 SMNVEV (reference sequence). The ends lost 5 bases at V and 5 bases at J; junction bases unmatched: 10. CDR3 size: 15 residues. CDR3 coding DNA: TGTGCCAGCAGTCCAGGCGGGACAGGCCGGACTGAAGCTTTCTTT. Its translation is CASSPGGTGRTEAFF.

CDR3 residues: CASSETGTGVGYTF. In DNA, the CDR3 is TGTGCCAGCAGTGAGACCGGGACAGGGGTCGGCTACACCTTC. The chain has TRBV2 and TRBJ1-2; 10 bases map to TRBD1. CDR3 length equals 14 residues. V trimming: 3 bases; J trimming: 8 bases; junction bases outside the gene matches: 6. The germline CDR1 and CDR2 sequences are SNHLY and FYNNEI.

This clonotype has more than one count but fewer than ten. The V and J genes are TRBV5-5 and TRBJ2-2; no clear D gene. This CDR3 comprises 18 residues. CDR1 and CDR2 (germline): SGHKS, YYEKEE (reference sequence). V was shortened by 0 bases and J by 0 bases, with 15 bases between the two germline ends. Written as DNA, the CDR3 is TGTGCCAGCAGCTTGGCCCGGGTGGCCAACACGAACACCGGGGAGCTGTTTTTT. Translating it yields CASSLARVANTNTGELFF.

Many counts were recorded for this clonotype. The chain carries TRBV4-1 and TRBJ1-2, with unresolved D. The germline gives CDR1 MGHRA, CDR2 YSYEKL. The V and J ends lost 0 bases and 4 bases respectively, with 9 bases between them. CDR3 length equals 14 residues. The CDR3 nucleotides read TGCGCCAGCAGCCAAGATTTGGCAACCTATGGCTACACCTTC. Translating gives CASSQDLATYGYTF.

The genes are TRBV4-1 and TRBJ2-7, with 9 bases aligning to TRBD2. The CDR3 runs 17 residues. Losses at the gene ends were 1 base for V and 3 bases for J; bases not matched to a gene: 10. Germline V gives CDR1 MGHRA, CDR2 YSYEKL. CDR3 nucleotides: TGCGCCAGCAGCCAAGTTGGGGTCAGCGGGAGGCGCTACGAGCAGTACTTC. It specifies CASSQVGVSGRRYEQYF.

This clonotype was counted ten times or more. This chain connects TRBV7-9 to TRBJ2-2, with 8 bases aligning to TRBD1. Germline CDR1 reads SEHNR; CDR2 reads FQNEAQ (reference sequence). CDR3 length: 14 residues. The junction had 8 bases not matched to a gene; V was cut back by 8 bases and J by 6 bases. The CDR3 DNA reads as TGTGCCAGCGGCGAGACAGGGGTCGCCGGGGAGCTGTTTTTT. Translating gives CASGETGVAGELFF.

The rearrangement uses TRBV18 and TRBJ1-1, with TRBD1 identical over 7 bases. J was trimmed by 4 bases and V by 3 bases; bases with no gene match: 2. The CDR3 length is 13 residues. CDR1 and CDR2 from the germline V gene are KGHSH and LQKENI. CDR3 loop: CASSPRGLTEAFF. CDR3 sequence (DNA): TGTGCCAGCTCACCGAGGGGGCTCACTGAAGCTTTCTTT.

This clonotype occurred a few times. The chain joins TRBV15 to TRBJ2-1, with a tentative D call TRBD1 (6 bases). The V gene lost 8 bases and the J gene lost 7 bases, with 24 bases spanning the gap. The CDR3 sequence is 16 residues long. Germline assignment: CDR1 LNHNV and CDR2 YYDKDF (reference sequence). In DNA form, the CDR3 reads TGTGCCACCGGTGGATTTACTGGGGGCTCTATGAATGAGCAGTTCTTC. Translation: CATGGFTGGSMNEQFF.

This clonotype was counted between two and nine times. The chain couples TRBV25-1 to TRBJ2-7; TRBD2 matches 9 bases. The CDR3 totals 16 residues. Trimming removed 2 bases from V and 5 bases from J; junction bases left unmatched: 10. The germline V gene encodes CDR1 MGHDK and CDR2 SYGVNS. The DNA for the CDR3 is TGTGCCAGCAGTGAAATGGTGCGGGAGGGCCTTGACGAGCAGTACTTC. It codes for CASSEMVREGLDEQYF.

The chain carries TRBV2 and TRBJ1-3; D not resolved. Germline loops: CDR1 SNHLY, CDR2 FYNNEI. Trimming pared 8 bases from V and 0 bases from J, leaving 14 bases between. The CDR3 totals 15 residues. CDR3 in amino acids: CASGRDGSSGNTIYF. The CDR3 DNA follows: TGTGCCAGCGGCAGAGACGGATCCTCTGGAAACACCATATATTTT. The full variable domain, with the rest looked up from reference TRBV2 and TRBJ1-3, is EPEVTQTPSHQVTQMGQEVILRCVPISNHLYFYWYRQILGQKVEFLVSFYNNEISEKSEIFDDQFSVERPDGSNFTLKIRSTKLEDSAMYFCASGRDGSSGNTIYFGEGSWLTVV.

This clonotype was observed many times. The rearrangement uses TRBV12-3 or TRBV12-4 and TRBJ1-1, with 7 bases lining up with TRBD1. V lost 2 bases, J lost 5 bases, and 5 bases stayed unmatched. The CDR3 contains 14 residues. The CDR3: CASSLRGRETEAFF. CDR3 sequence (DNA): TGTGCCAGCAGTTTAAGGGGGCGAGAAACTGAAGCTTTCTTT.

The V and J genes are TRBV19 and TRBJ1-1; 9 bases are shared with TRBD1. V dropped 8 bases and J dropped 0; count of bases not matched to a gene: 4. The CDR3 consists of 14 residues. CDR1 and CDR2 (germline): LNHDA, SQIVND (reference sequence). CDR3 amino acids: CASSDRGLNTEAFF. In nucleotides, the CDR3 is TGTGCCAGTTCGGACAGGGGCCTGAACACTGAAGCTTTCTTT.